This passage covers 32 T cell receptor beta chains from one sample sequenced in a study of cytomegalovirus exposure and HLA in healthy donors. Clones were read by immunoSEQ multiplex PCR, and TCRdb kept only the in-frame ones, dropping some. The repertoire consists of hundreds of thousands of clones, with roughly 85% occurring once and the leading ten covering 4.5% to 7%. Sequences were obtained from PBMCs. The receptor source for this set is a woman aged 18-30 years in good health and CMV-seronegative.

This clone was found a few times. The chain recombines TRBV10-3 with TRBJ1-2; no definite D call. This CDR3 region has 13 residues. Trimming removed 2 bases from V and 3 bases from J, with 7 bases in between. Germline CDR1 and CDR2: ENHRY and SYGVKD. CDR3 in amino acids: CAISEARDYGYTF. CDR3 sequence (DNA): TGTGCCATCAGTGAGGCGAGGGACTATGGCTACACCTTC.

The CDR3 region is CASSFGPNTEAFF. For the CDR3, the DNA is TGTGCCAGCAGCTTTGGGCCCAACACTGAAGCTTTCTTT. The rearrangement uses TRBV6-5 and TRBJ1-1; no definite D call. Germline V gene data show CDR1 as MNHEY and CDR2 as SVGAGI. V was cut by 6 bases and J by 2 bases, with 10 bases left in between. The CDR3 is 13 amino acids.

V is TRBV9 and J is TRBJ1-2; no definite D call. CDR3 size: 16 residues. The germline V and J ends were trimmed by 0 bases and 3 bases, with 15 bases remaining between them. Germline V CDR1 and CDR2: SGDLS, YYNGEE. CDR3 residues: CASSVGGASSDYGYTF. The CDR3 bases are TGTGCCAGCAGCGTAGGGGGAGCCTCCAGTGACTATGGCTACACCTTC. Combining the CDR3 with reference TRBV9 and TRBJ1-2 gives the whole variable domain DSGVTQTPKHLITATGQRVTLRCSPRSGDLSVYWYQQSLDQGLQFLIQYYNGEERAKGNILERFSAQQFPDLHSELNLSSLELGDSALYFCASSVGGASSDYGYTFGSGTRLTVV.

J is TRBJ1-6 and V is TRBV5-1, with no clear D. Germline CDR1 reads SGHRS; CDR2 reads YFSETQ. V lost 4 bases and J 7 bases, leaving 15 bases between the germline ends. CDR3 size: 15 residues. The CDR3 nucleotides read TGCGCCAGCAGCCCCGGGTTAGGGCCCAATTCACCCCTCCACTTT. Its translation: CASSPGLGPNSPLHF.

The chain links TRBV30 to TRBJ2-1, with unresolved D. V lost 3 bases and J lost 6, with 24 bases in between. Germline values: CDR1 GTSNPN, CDR2 SVGIG (reference sequence). The CDR3 is 17 amino acids. The CDR3 sequence is CAWRRPLAETGPNEQFF. Written as DNA, the CDR3 is TGTGCCTGGAGGCGCCCCTTAGCAGAAACCGGACCCAATGAGCAGTTCTTC.

This clone appeared a few times. The genes are TRBV4-1 and TRBJ1-2; D not certain. The CDR3 is 14 amino acids. The germline CDR1 and CDR2 sequences are MGHRA and YSYEKL. V was trimmed by 1 base and J by 4 bases, leaving 10 bases between them. The CDR3 nucleotides are TGCGCCAGCAGCCAAGGCCCGCTCTCCTATGGCTACACCTTC. Protein: CASSQGPLSYGYTF.

This rearrangement joins TRBV5-1 to TRBJ1-1; D not certain. CDR3 length equals 12 residues. The germline CDR1 and CDR2 sequences are SGHRS and YFSETQ. Trimming cost V 6 bases and J 4 bases, with 10 bases left between them. The CDR3 here is CASTLGGTEAFF. CDR3 coding DNA: TGCGCCAGCACCCTAGGTGGCACTGAAGCTTTCTTT.

The sample holds one count of this clone. The CDR3 loop reads CASSLLPSGGADEQFF. The CDR3 bases are TGCGCCAGCAGCTTGCTTCCTAGCGGGGGGGCAGATGAGCAGTTCTTC. This chain uses TRBV5-1 with TRBJ2-1, with 12 bases fitting TRBD2. CDR1 and CDR2 (germline): SGHRS, YFSETQ. This CDR3 comprises 16 residues. The V segment lost 1 base and the J segment 8 bases; nucleotides outside the gene matches: 7.

The gene calls are TRBV5-1 and TRBJ2-2; D may be TRBD1 (6 bases). Germline lookup yields CDR1 SGHRS and CDR2 YFSETQ. This CDR3 region has 14 residues. The V end was cut by 4 bases, the J end by 1 base, with 8 bases between. Here the CDR3 reads CASSPGQNTGELFF. As DNA, the CDR3 is TGCGCCAGCAGCCCGGGACAGAACACCGGGGAGCTGTTTTTT.

The chain joins TRBV29-1 to TRBJ1-1, with 7 bases identical to TRBD1. V was clipped by 4 bases and J by 1 base; unmatched bases: 9. Germline V gene sequence: CDR1 SQVTM, CDR2 ANQGSEA. The CDR3 contains 15 residues. The CDR3: CSVGAVGGANTEAFF. In nucleotides, the CDR3 is TGCAGCGTTGGTGCTGTAGGGGGCGCGAACACTGAAGCTTTCTTT.

The CDR3 sequence is CASRDQGAISGELFF. The CDR3 coding sequence is TGTGCCAGCAGGGACCAGGGGGCTATTTCCGGGGAGCTGTTTTTT. The rearrangement joins TRBV6-1 to TRBJ2-2, with 8 bases identical to TRBD1. The V gene end was trimmed by 6 bases and the J gene end by 6 bases; junction bases not matched to a gene: 9. Germline V gene lookup returns CDR1 MNHNS and CDR2 SASEGT. The CDR3 sequence is 15 residues long.

The chain recombines TRBV6-5 with TRBJ1-1, with D uncertain. V lost 8 bases to trimming and J lost 0 bases, with 16 bases between them. The CDR3 sequence is 15 residues long. The germline V gene has CDR1 MNHEY and CDR2 SVGAGI. DNA of the CDR3: TGTGCCAGCCGCACTAGGGCCCTCTTGAACACTGAAGCTTTCTTT. Translating it yields CASRTRALLNTEAFF.

The rearrangement joins TRBV2 to TRBJ2-3; maybe TRBD2 (5 bases). CDR3 length: 13 residues. Germline CDR1 reads SNHLY; CDR2 reads FYNNEI. With 7 bases removed from V and 7 bases from J, the gap between germline ends came to 15 bases. The DNA for the CDR3 is TGTGCCAGCATCGCCAATTCGGGGAATACGCAGTATTTT. This encodes CASIANSGNTQYF.

This clone was counted a few times. This chain uses TRBV7-6 with TRBJ1-5; TRBD1 aligns across 9 bases. J gave up 11 bases and V 8 bases, and 10 bases lay outside the gene matches. The CDR3 runs to 13 residues. Germline-derived CDR1 and CDR2 are SGHVS and FNYEAQ. The CDR3, as DNA: TGTGCCAGCGCACTGTCCCGGGACAGGGCCCAGCATTTT. Protein: CASALSRDRAQHF. The full variable domain, with the rest looked up from reference TRBV7-6 and TRBJ1-5, is GAGVSQSPRYKVTKRGQDVALRCDPISGHVSLYWYRQALGQGPEFLTYFNYEAQQDKSGLPNDRFSAERPEGSISTLTIQRTEQRDSAMYRCASALSRDRAQHFGDGTRLSIL.

The chain couples TRBV28 to TRBJ2-7; 7 positions match TRBD1. The CDR3 covers 14 residues. Germline V CDR1 and CDR2: MDHEN, SYDVKM. The J segment lost 3 bases and the V segment lost 6 bases, leaving 8 bases of the junction unmatched. The CDR3 spells CASRPTGVVYEQYF. CDR3 in DNA: TGTGCCAGCAGACCTACAGGGGTAGTCTACGAGCAGTACTTC.

V and J are TRBV12-5 and TRBJ1-2; 9 bases match TRBD1. Trimming took 4 bases from V and 4 from J; bases not matched to a gene: 7. Per germline, CDR1 LGHNT and CDR2 FRNRAP. This CDR3 is 15 amino acids long. CDR3: CASGSPGQGFYGYTF. The DNA for the CDR3 is TGTGCTAGTGGTTCGCCGGGACAGGGATTCTATGGCTACACCTTC. The variable domain in full, with the rest retrieved from reference TRBV12-5 and TRBJ1-2, is DARVTQTPRHKVTEMGQEVTMRCQPILGHNTVFWYRQTMMQGLELLAYFRNRAPLDDSGMPKDRFSAEMPDATLATLKIQPSEPRDSAVYFCASGSPGQGFYGYTFGSGTRLTVV.

This clone was observed a single time. The chain employs TRBV20-1 and TRBJ2-2, with D unclear. V lost 6 bases and J lost 6, with 8 bases in between. The CDR3 is made up of 11 amino acids. Germline assignment: CDR1 DFQATT and CDR2 SNEGSKA (reference sequence). CDR3 sequence reads: CSAHRAGELFF. The CDR3 DNA follows: TGCAGTGCCCACCGGGCCGGGGAGCTGTTTTTT.

V gene TRBV6-5 combines with J gene TRBJ1-3; 7 nucleotides agree with TRBD1. The CDR3 totals 13 residues. Germline V lookup: CDR1 MNHEY, CDR2 SVGAGI. V shed 8 bases and J 5 bases; nucleotides not matched to a gene: 6. Here the CDR3 reads CASGQTGRNTIYF. In nucleotides, the CDR3 is TGTGCCAGCGGGCAGACAGGGAGAAACACCATATATTTT.

This clone has just one count. This rearrangement joins TRBV19 to TRBJ2-7; perhaps TRBD1 as D (6 bases). The CDR3 has 13 residues. The ends were cut back, 5 bases at V and 3 bases at J, with 11 bases in the middle. From germline, CDR1 is LNHDA and CDR2 SQIVND (reference sequence). CDR3 coding DNA: TGTGCCAGTAGTCTTCTACAGGGCTACGAGCAGTACTTC. It codes for CASSLLQGYEQYF.

This sequence joins TRBV27 and TRBJ2-2, with TRBD1 as a possible D gene (5 bases). Looked up from germline, CDR1 is MNHEY and CDR2 is SMNVEV (reference sequence). CDR3 length: 15 residues. The V gene lost 3 bases and the J gene lost 0 bases, with 8 bases spanning the gap. CDR3 nucleotide sequence: TGTGCCAGCAGTTTTTTAGGGGCGAACACCGGGGAGCTGTTTTTT. This sequence encodes CASSFLGANTGELFF.

The chain employs TRBV19 and TRBJ1-6, with a tentative D call TRBD1 (6 bases). The germline V gene has CDR1 LNHDA and CDR2 SQIVND (reference sequence). Trimming stripped 3 bases from V and 9 bases from J, with 15 bases between. The CDR3 length is 15 residues. The CDR3 DNA is TGTGCCAGTAGTATCGGAAACAGGGTAACTTCACCCCTCCACTTT. It encodes CASSIGNRVTSPLHF.

V is TRBV5-1 and J is TRBJ1-3; TRBD1 aligns across 7 bases. The CDR3 is made up of 16 amino acids. Trimming removed 4 bases from V and 0 bases from J; junction bases left unmatched: 7. The germline gives CDR1 SGHRS, CDR2 YFSETQ. CDR3 DNA sequence: TGCGCCAGCAGCCCCCGGACAGGATCCTCTGGAAACACCATATATTTT. This gives the protein CASSPRTGSSGNTIYF.

J is TRBJ2-7 and V is TRBV13; 8 bases align to TRBD1. Germline assignment: CDR1 PRHDT and CDR2 FYEKMQ (reference sequence). The CDR3 consists of 14 residues. The trim removed 5 bases at V and 2 bases at J, leaving 5 bases unmatched. The CDR3 bases are TGTGCCAGCAGCCCTAGACAGGGGCCCTACGAGCAGTACTTC. Residues: CASSPRQGPYEQYF.

The gene calls are TRBV4-1 and TRBJ2-7; the match to TRBD1 covers 7 bases. In germline, CDR1 is MGHRA, CDR2 YSYEKL. The J segment lost 2 bases and the V segment lost 1 base, leaving 5 bases of the junction unmatched. The CDR3 is 15 residues long. The CDR3 DNA reads TGCGCCAGCAGCCAAGGACAGACAGGGCCCTACGAGCAGTACTTC. It specifies CASSQGQTGPYEQYF.

The chain joins TRBV6-6 to TRBJ2-2, with D possibly matching TRBD2 (6 bases). The CDR3 has 15 amino acids. V lost 5 bases to trimming and J lost 11 bases, with 21 bases between them. Per the germline V gene, CDR1 is MNHNY and CDR2 is SVGAGI (reference sequence). CDR3 coding DNA: TGTGCCAGCAGTCGTCCGACGGGGGAGACTCCCGAGCTGTTTTTT. This codes for CASSRPTGETPELFF.

J is TRBJ2-3 and V is TRBV9; D not resolved. Germline V gene lookup returns CDR1 SGDLS and CDR2 YYNGEE. The ends were cut back, 1 base at V and 1 base at J, with 4 bases in the middle. The CDR3 is 13 amino acids. In DNA form, the CDR3 reads TGTGCCAGCAGCGTACAGGGCACAGATACGCAGTATTTT. Translation: CASSVQGTDTQYF.

This clone was counted a single time. The rearrangement joins TRBV6-5 to TRBJ2-1, with D perhaps TRBD1 or TRBD2 (5 bases each). Trimming took 8 bases from V and 3 from J, leaving 17 bases between them. The length of the CDR3 is 15 residues. Looked up from germline, CDR1 is MNHEY and CDR2 is SVGAGI. In nucleotides, the CDR3 is TGTGCCAGCGGGGCGGGCCCCCCGGTCTACAATGAGCAGTTCTTC. Its translation is CASGAGPPVYNEQFF.

This sequence joins TRBV15 and TRBJ2-4; the D is unclear. Germline V gives CDR1 LNHNV, CDR2 YYDKDF (reference sequence). The CDR3 has 13 amino acids. V shed 8 bases and J shed 3 bases, with 11 bases lying between them. The CDR3 here is CATEHRHKNIQYF. The DNA of the CDR3 is TGTGCCACCGAGCACAGACACAAAAACATTCAGTACTTC.

This clone was observed a few times. The V call is TRBV10-3, the J call TRBJ2-7, with D possibly matching TRBD2 (5 bases). Germline V gene sequence: CDR1 ENHRY, CDR2 SYGVKD. The CDR3 runs 12 residues. V lost 6 bases and J 5 bases, leaving 11 bases between the germline ends. The CDR3 DNA sequence: TGTGCCATCAGGGACTTCTCGGACGAGCAGTACTTC. Its translation: CAIRDFSDEQYF.

This sequence joins TRBV29-1 and TRBJ2-5; D could derive from TRBD1 or TRBD2 (6 bases each). The ends were cut back, 3 bases at V and 5 bases at J, with 13 bases in the middle. Germline CDR1 and CDR2: SQVTM and ANQGSEA. The CDR3 covers 13 residues. The CDR3 coding sequence is TGCAGCGTTGAGCTGGGGGGCTGGGAGACCCAGTACTTC. It encodes CSVELGGWETQYF.

V is TRBV7-8 and J is TRBJ1-5; tentatively, D is TRBD1 (6 bases). The germline gives CDR1 SGHVS, CDR2 FQNEAQ. The CDR3 has 14 residues. Trimming cost V 6 bases and J 1 base, with 10 bases left between them. The CDR3 coding sequence is TGTGCCAGCAGTTGGGGGCTGAGCAATCAGCCCCAGCATTTT. This gives the protein CASSWGLSNQPQHF.

V and J are TRBV20-1 and TRBJ2-7; 9 bases fit TRBD1. Germline CDR1 reads DFQATT; CDR2 reads SNEGSKA (reference sequence). This CDR3 comprises 11 residues. This CDR3 is CRGTGCYEQYF. The CDR3 DNA is TGCAGGGGGACAGGGTGCTACGAGCAGTACTTC.